This TCR beta chain originates from a study of blood T cell repertoires in COVID-19. Overall study: The origin of the acute and convalescent COVID-19 samples was the United States, Italy and Spain. Sources were T cells, B-cell-depleted T cells, or PBMCs; the material itself was cDNA or gDNA.

Losses at the gene ends were 6 bases for V and 3 bases for J; bases not matched to a gene: 9. There are 15 residues in the CDR3. CDR1 is MNHEY, CDR2 SVGAGI, per germline. Assay: immunoSEQ multiplex PCR; the TCRdb copy retains only in-frame clones and omits some. This table has about 320,000 clones, roughly 88% appearing once. This clonotype originated in a woman aged 45-60 years with acute or convalescent COVID-19. The V call is TRBV6-5, the J call TRBJ2-7, with 9 positions matching TRBD1. Sequenced sample: peripheral blood. CDR3 sequence (DNA): TGTGCCAGCAGCTCCCTGGGACAGGGAAACTACGAGCAGTACTTC. It translates to CASSSLGQGNYEQYF.